The 19 T cell receptor beta chains presented below share a single source sample, sequenced in a study of blood T cell repertoires in COVID-19. The assay was immunoSEQ multiplex PCR, and TCRdb's table has in-frame clones only and misses some. Among 360,000 or so clones listed, around four fifths were seen once. Sequenced material: PBMCs or T cells enriched from blood (not recorded which). The receptors originated from a woman in her forties or fifties who had recovered from COVID-19.

The CDR3 DNA reads TGTGCCAGCAGCGCTCGCCGGGGGGACCCGAACACTGAAGCTTTCTTT. It specifies CASSARRGDPNTEAFF. This sequence joins TRBV9 and TRBJ1-1, with a weak D call TRBD1 (5 bases). V was cut by 3 bases and J by 1 base, with 16 bases left in between. Germline CDR1 and CDR2: SGDLS and YYNGEE. The CDR3 is 16 residues long. Drawing the rest from reference TRBV9 and TRBJ1-1, the complete variable domain is DSGVTQTPKHLITATGQRVTLRCSPRSGDLSVYWYQQSLDQGLQFLIQYYNGEERAKGNILERFSAQQFPDLHSELNLSSLELGDSALYFCASSARRGDPNTEAFFGQGTRLTVV.

The V call is TRBV27, the J call TRBJ1-2; D might be TRBD1 (5 bases). Germline loops: CDR1 MNHEY, CDR2 SMNVEV (reference sequence). The CDR3 has 13 residues. V shed 3 bases and J shed 2 bases, with 7 bases lying between them. The CDR3 sequence: CASSLDINYGYTF. The CDR3 nucleotides read TGTGCCAGCAGTTTGGACATAAACTATGGCTACACCTTC.

The CDR3 DNA reads as TGTGCCAGTAGTATTGGGGCAGGGGATAACTATGGCTACACCTTC. It encodes CASSIGAGDNYGYTF. The gene calls are TRBV19 and TRBJ1-2; tentative D call: TRBD1 (6 bases). The CDR3 contains 15 residues. Looked up from germline, CDR1 is LNHDA and CDR2 is SQIVND (reference sequence). Trimming cost V 3 bases and J 1 base, with 12 bases left between them.

The J gene is TRBJ2-7, the V gene TRBV2; a weak D match, TRBD2 (5 bases). CDR3 size: 13 residues. V shed 3 bases and J shed 3 bases, with 9 bases lying between them. The V gene's germline CDR1 is SNHLY and CDR2 FYNNEI. CDR3 bases: TGTGCCAGCAGTGACCCGGGAATCTACGAGCAGTACTTC. Protein sequence: CASSDPGIYEQYF.

This clone was observed a few times. DNA of the CDR3: TGTGCCAGCAGCTTAGTCGGGCAGGGCCGGGCCAAAAACATTCAGTACTTC. Amino acid sequence: CASSLVGQGRAKNIQYF. This rearrangement joins TRBV7-2 to TRBJ2-4, with TRBD1 as a possible D gene (5 bases). With 1 base removed from V and 1 base from J, the gap between germline ends came to 14 bases. The CDR3 is 17 amino acids. Germline CDR1 and CDR2: SGHTA and FQGNSA.

This rearrangement joins TRBV3-1 (or the pseudogene TRBV3-2) to TRBJ2-7, with a possible D match to TRBD2 (6 bases). Trimming stripped 4 bases from V and 7 bases from J, with 17 bases between. The CDR3 loop spans 14 amino acids. Germline CDR1 and CDR2: LGHDT and YNNKEL (reference sequence). The CDR3 nucleotides read TGTGCCAGCAGCCGCCGAGGAGGGAGAAGGGAGCAGTACTTC. Translation gives CASSRRGGRREQYF.

The V gene is TRBV6-1, the J gene TRBJ1-5; 7 bases map to TRBD1. The CDR3 extends over 15 amino acids. J gave up 4 bases and V 3 bases, and 6 bases lay outside the gene matches. Germline loops: CDR1 MNHNS, CDR2 SASEGT. The CDR3 nucleotides are TGTGCCAGCAGTGACCAACCACAGGGGAATCAGCCCCAGCATTTT. Amino acid sequence: CASSDQPQGNQPQHF.

The CDR3 spells CASSLGAGAYEAFF. DNA of the CDR3: TGTGCCAGCAGCTTAGGTGCAGGGGCGTACGAAGCTTTCTTT. This chain connects TRBV7-2 to TRBJ1-1; TRBD1 might be the D (6 bases). CDR3 length equals 14 residues. The germline V gene has CDR1 SGHTA and CDR2 FQGNSA. Trimming removed 1 base at V and 8 bases at J, with 14 bases between.

The genes are TRBV27 and TRBJ2-7, with 10 bases that match TRBD1. V gave up 5 bases and J gave up 5 bases; unmatched junction bases: 12. In germline, CDR1 is MNHEY, CDR2 SMNVEV (reference sequence). CDR3 size: 16 residues. The CDR3 region is CASSTRRQGALNEQYF. CDR3 coding DNA: TGTGCCAGCAGTACCCGCCGACAGGGGGCATTGAACGAGCAGTACTTC.

The chain employs TRBV11-2 and TRBJ2-7; D possibly corresponds to TRBD1 (6 bases). The CDR3 is made up of 13 amino acids. Trimming cost V 3 bases and J 3 bases, with 9 bases left between them. Germline V lookup: CDR1 SGHAT, CDR2 FQNNGV. The CDR3 nucleotides are TGTGCCAGCAGCTTGGGACAAAACTACGAGCAGTACTTC. Encoded protein: CASSLGQNYEQYF.

Only a few counts were recorded for this clone. V gene TRBV12-5 combines with J gene TRBJ2-6; TRBD1 aligns across 7 bases. Losses at the gene ends were 5 bases for V and 0 bases for J; bases not matched to a gene: 13. The CDR3 length is 19 residues. CDR1 is LGHNT, CDR2 FRNRAP, per germline. CDR3 in amino acids: CASGGPTGERDSGANVLTF. In nucleotides, the CDR3 is TGTGCTAGTGGTGGGCCCACAGGGGAAAGGGACTCTGGGGCCAACGTCCTGACTTTC. The full variable domain, with the rest looked up from reference TRBV12-5 and TRBJ2-6, is DARVTQTPRHKVTEMGQEVTMRCQPILGHNTVFWYRQTMMQGLELLAYFRNRAPLDDSGMPKDRFSAEMPDATLATLKIQPSEPRDSAVYFCASGGPTGERDSGANVLTFGAGSRLTVL.

The sample holds a few counts of this clone. V and J are TRBV27 and TRBJ2-1; tentative D call: TRBD2 (5 bases). V was clipped by 3 bases and J by 9 bases, with 12 bases between them. The CDR3 sequence is 13 residues long. Germline CDR1 MNHEY, CDR2 SMNVEV (reference sequence). The CDR3 loop reads CASSFWAGVEQFF. CDR3 DNA: TGTGCCAGCAGTTTTTGGGCCGGGGTTGAGCAGTTCTTC.

This clone has more than one count but fewer than ten. The chain carries TRBV7-2 and TRBJ1-2; no firm D call. There are 12 residues in the CDR3. Trimming took off 1 base at V and 4 bases at J, with 4 bases between the two ends. Germline assignment: CDR1 SGHTA and CDR2 FQGNSA. The CDR3 protein is CASSLVSYGYTF. CDR3 DNA sequence: TGTGCCAGCAGCTTAGTCTCCTATGGCTACACCTTC.

The rearrangement links TRBV2 to TRBJ1-2; possible D gene TRBD1, 5 bases. The V end lost 4 bases, the J end lost 5 bases, and 20 bases lay between the germline ends. Germline V gene lookup returns CDR1 SNHLY and CDR2 FYNNEI. This CDR3 spans 16 amino acids. For the CDR3, the DNA is TGTGCCAGCAGTGGGGGCTCAGGGATAACCCTTTATGGCTACACCTTC. Its protein is CASSGGSGITLYGYTF.

With respect to this clone: Other DNA sequences from this sample encode an identical CDR3 as well. This chain uses TRBV9 with TRBJ1-2; 7 positions match TRBD1. The CDR3 covers 14 residues. The trim removed 2 bases at V and 3 bases at J, leaving 4 bases unmatched. In germline, CDR1 is SGDLS, CDR2 YYNGEE. The CDR3 DNA sequence: TGTGCCAGCAGCGTGGGCAGGGGGGACTATGGCTACACCTTC. Protein: CASSVGRGDYGYTF.

CDR3 loop: CATSQEFGEQYF. The DNA of the CDR3 is TGTGCCACCAGTCAGGAATTTGGAGAGCAGTACTTC. The gene calls are TRBV15 and TRBJ2-7; unclear D gene. V lost 6 bases, J lost 7 bases, and 13 bases lay in between. Germline V gives CDR1 LNHNV, CDR2 YYDKDF (reference sequence). This CDR3 contains 12 residues.

As DNA, the CDR3 is TGCGCCAGCAGCCAAGGACAGGGGGCGATTGGGGAGACCCAGTACTTC. This sequence encodes CASSQGQGAIGETQYF. The rearrangement uses TRBV4-3 and TRBJ2-5; 10 bases are shared with TRBD1. The CDR3 sequence is 16 residues long. The junction had 7 bases not matched to a gene; V was cut back by 1 base and J by 5 bases. Germline V lookup: CDR1 LGHNA, CDR2 YSLEER.

The V and J genes are TRBV7-2 and TRBJ1-2, with a weak D call TRBD1 (6 bases). CDR1 is SGHTA, CDR2 FQGNSA, per germline. The germline V and J ends were trimmed by 5 bases and 5 bases, with 21 bases remaining between them. This CDR3 comprises 16 residues. This CDR3 reads CASSPGGAPTRYGYTF. The DNA for the CDR3 is TGTGCCAGCAGCCCGGGGGGGGCACCAACACGGTATGGCTACACCTTC.

The chain uses TRBV30 and TRBJ1-5; no reliable D call. The V end lost 3 bases, the J end lost 4 bases, and 13 bases lay between the germline ends. CDR3 length: 14 amino acids. Germline V gene data show CDR1 as GTSNPN and CDR2 as SVGIG (reference sequence). The CDR3 nucleotides are TGTGCCTGGAGCAAAGACTTGCCTAATCAGCCCCAGCATTTT. Translating it yields CAWSKDLPNQPQHF. Using reference TRBV30 and TRBJ1-5 for the parts outside the CDR3, the full variable domain is SQTIHQWPATLVQPVGSPLSLECTVEGTSNPNLYWYRQAAGRGLQLLFYSVGIGQISSEVPQNLSASRPQDRQFILSSKKLLLSDSGFYLCAWSKDLPNQPQHFGDGTRLSIL.